Listed below are T cell receptor beta chains from one sample, sequenced in a study of STAT5B mutations in CD4+ large granular lymphocyte leukemia. Measured with immunoSEQ multiplex PCR; TCRdb has only the in-frame clones, and not every one. This sample has about 34,000 clones, with about 76% found just once. Sequencing was carried out using CD4+ T cells from blood buffy coats. These receptors all stem from a human donor in good health. Each CDR3 is given with its conserved first and last residue. The order of the fields is CDR3 protein, CDR3 DNA, D gene, V gene, J gene, clone size. A D gene is named only where the DNA matches it firmly. Rows give clone size only sometimes, using once, few, many, or a class for an expanded clone.

CASSESSRTGSYEQYF	TGTGCCAGCAGTGAATCGTCCCGGACGGGTAGTTACGAGCAGTACTTC	-	TRBV25-1	TRBJ2-7	-
CASSPGTVNSPLHF	TGTGCCAGCAGCCCCGGGACAGTGAATTCACCCCTCCACTTT	TRBD1	TRBV6-5	TRBJ1-6	-
CASSPIRGANTGELFF	TGCGCCAGCAGCCCTATCAGGGGGGCGAACACCGGGGAGCTGTTTTTT	-	TRBV5-1	TRBJ2-2	-
CASSSGEAGQPQHF	TGTGCCAGCAGCTCAGGGGAAGCTGGTCAGCCCCAGCATTTT	-	TRBV11-2	TRBJ1-5	-
CASSSSTGNEKLFF	TGTGCCAGCAGCTCCTCGACGGGTAATGAAAAACTGTTTTTT	-	TRBV6-6	TRBJ1-4	-
CASSLTGNDEQFF	TGTGCCAGCTCACTAACCGGGAACGATGAGCAGTTCTTC	-	TRBV18	TRBJ2-1	-
CASSKDRGRDTQYF	TGTGCCAGCAGCAAGGACAGGGGAAGAGATACGCAGTATTTT	TRBD1	TRBV5-8	TRBJ2-3	-
CAWSPRAFEQYF	TGTGCCTGGAGTCCTAGGGCGTTTGAGCAGTACTTC	-	TRBV30	TRBJ2-7	few
CASSVGYGAYGYTF	TGTGCCAGCAGCGTAGGCTATGGAGCCTATGGCTACACCTTC	-	TRBV9	TRBJ1-2	once
CASSLAKGGTEAFF	TGCGCCAGCAGCTTGGCCAAGGGGGGCACTGAAGCTTTCTTT	-	TRBV5-1	TRBJ1-1	few
CASSSGLAVTDEQFF	TGTGCCAGCAGCTCTGGACTAGCGGTTACAGATGAGCAGTTCTTC	TRBD2	TRBV7-7	TRBJ2-1	few
CASSTGAHNEQFF	TGCGCCAGCAGCACCGGGGCCCACAATGAGCAGTTCTTC	-	TRBV10-2	TRBJ2-1	-
CASSSGLSGVIDTQYF	TGCGCCAGCAGCTCGGGCCTTAGCGGGGTAATAGATACGCAGTATTTT	TRBD2	TRBV5-1	TRBJ2-3	-
CASSQGTRSYNEQFF	TGTGCCAGCAGCCAAGGGACCCGATCCTACAATGAGCAGTTCTTC	-	TRBV4-2	TRBJ2-1	-
CASSTLSGANEKLFF	TGTGCCAGCAGCACGCTATCGGGAGCTAATGAAAAACTGTTTTTT	-	TRBV5-4	TRBJ1-4	-
CASSASTGAEAFF	TGTGCCAGCAGTGCCTCGACCGGGGCTGAAGCTTTCTTT	-	TRBV6-4	TRBJ1-1	few
CASSLALGQGGYGYTF	TGTGCCAGCAGCTTAGCTTTAGGGCAGGGGGGTTATGGCTACACCTTC	TRBD1	TRBV7-2	TRBJ1-2	-
CASSQVSQALHTGELFF	TGCGCCAGCAGCCAAGTTTCCCAGGCCCTTCACACCGGGGAGCTGTTTTTT	-	TRBV4-1	TRBJ2-2	-
CASSMGRDGQPQHF	TGTGCCAGTAGTATGGGCCGGGACGGGCAGCCCCAGCATTTT	-	TRBV19	TRBJ1-5	few
CAWTHLGTYGYTF	TGTGCCTGGACCCACCTGGGCACCTATGGCTACACCTTC	-	TRBV30	TRBJ1-2	-
CASSQGATGELFF	TGTGCCAGCAGCCAGGGGGCCACCGGGGAGCTGTTTTTT	TRBD1	TRBV6-5	TRBJ2-2	-
CASSLSTGSGNTIYF	TGTGCCAGCAGCTTATCGACAGGCTCTGGAAACACCATATATTTT	-	TRBV7-2	TRBJ1-3	-